Listed here are 22 T cell receptor beta chains from one sample, sequenced in a study of cytomegalovirus exposure and HLA in healthy donors. In the PCR, 60 Vbeta and 13 Jbeta primers were used. The data were produced by immunoSEQ multiplex PCR, yet TCRdb's version contains in-frame clones alone and is incomplete. The table records 150,000 to 200,000 clones, about 79% of them present only once. Sequenced input: PBMCs. Receptors were obtained from a boy aged 2 to 9 in good health and CMV-seronegative.

For this clone: At one boundary the junction diverges from the germline segment, which might be a read error. This chain connects TRBV7-6 to TRBJ1-5, with D possibly being TRBD1 (5 bases). The CDR3 totals 16 residues. Germline CDR1 reads SGHVS; CDR2 reads FNYEAQ. The CDR3 coding sequence is TGTACCAGCAGCTTAGCGGGTGGGGGGGGCAATCAGCCCCAGCATTTT. The encoded protein is CTSSLAGGGGNQPQHF.

V usage is TRBV30 and J usage is TRBJ1-1; D ambiguous. The CDR3 spans 17 residues. CDR1 and CDR2 (germline): GTSNPN, SVGIG (reference sequence). V shed 3 bases and J shed 3 bases, with 23 bases lying between them. Here the CDR3 reads CAWRAWRLSDGDTEAFF. The DNA of the CDR3 is TGTGCCTGGAGGGCCTGGAGGCTTTCGGATGGGGACACTGAAGCTTTCTTT.

This clone occurred once. This chain links TRBV6-1 with TRBJ1-5; D ambiguous. The CDR3 extends over 14 amino acids. V dropped 3 bases and J dropped 3 bases, with 9 bases sitting between them. Per germline, CDR1 MNHNS and CDR2 SASEGT. CDR3 residues: CASSEQVFNQPQHF. The CDR3, as DNA: TGTGCCAGCAGTGAGCAGGTCTTCAATCAGCCCCAGCATTTT.

V and J are TRBV7-9 and TRBJ1-4; D is unresolved. The CDR3 length is 13 residues. Between the trimmed V and J ends, which lost 7 bases and 5 bases, there was a span of 11 bases. Germline V lookup: CDR1 SEHNR, CDR2 FQNEAQ (reference sequence). The CDR3: CASNPSRNEKLFF. For the CDR3, the DNA is TGTGCCAGCAATCCGAGCAGGAATGAAAAACTGTTTTTT.

This sequence joins TRBV10-3 and TRBJ1-1, with 10 bases that match TRBD1. Germline CDR1 ENHRY, CDR2 SYGVKD. The CDR3 has 14 amino acids. V dropped 4 bases and J dropped 4; count of bases not matched to a gene: 3. CDR3 DNA sequence: TGTGCCATCAGTGTAAGGACAGGGGGCACTGAAGCTTTCTTT. This encodes CAISVRTGGTEAFF.

The chain carries TRBV7-2 and TRBJ2-5; no firm D call. The CDR3 runs to 16 residues. Trimming removed 3 bases at V and 1 base at J, with 15 bases between. Germline lookup yields CDR1 SGHTA and CDR2 FQGNSA. CDR3 nucleotides: TGTGCCAGCAGCTTCGCAGACCCCGGGTCCCAAGAGACCCAGTACTTC. This codes for CASSFADPGSQETQYF.

This clone was picked up a small number of times. The chain joins TRBV1 to TRBJ2-7; TRBD2 was called by the table and not checked on the DNA. TRBV1 is listed as a pseudogene. The CDR3 is 15 residues long. Here the CDR3 reads CTTFNRDSEGHEQYF. Written as DNA, the CDR3 is TGCACCACATTTAACCGGGACTCAGAGGGGCACGAGCAGTACTTC.

The DNA of the CDR3 is TGTGCCAGCAGTTACGAGACAGGGCGGGCCACAGCTTTCTTT. Protein sequence: CASSYETGRATAFF. The V call is TRBV6-5, the J call TRBJ1-1, with 7 positions matching TRBD1. In germline, CDR1 is MNHEY, CDR2 SVGAGI. The trim removed 2 bases at V and 10 bases at J, leaving 10 bases unmatched. CDR3 length: 14 residues.

The chain uses TRBV5-1 and TRBJ2-5; TRBD2 might be the D (7 bases). Trimming left V 0 bases short and J 1 base short, with 16 bases between. This CDR3 spans 17 amino acids. CDR1 is SGHRS, CDR2 YFSETQ, per germline. CDR3 nucleotide sequence: TGCGCCAGCAGCTTGGTCCTTGCGGGGGCCATCCAAGAGACCCAGTACTTC. It yields the protein CASSLVLAGAIQETQYF. Full variable domain (rest looked up from reference TRBV5-1 and TRBJ2-5): KAGVTQTPRYLIKTRGQQVTLSCSPISGHRSVSWYQQTPGQGLQFLFEYFSETQRNKGNFPGRFSGRQFSNSRSEMNVSTLELGDSALYLCASSLVLAGAIQETQYFGPGTRLLVL.

This chain joins TRBV20-1 and TRBJ2-1; D possibly corresponds to TRBD1 (5 bases). Germline V gene sequence: CDR1 DFQATT, CDR2 SNEGSKA (reference sequence). This CDR3 contains 11 residues. The V gene lost 7 bases and the J gene lost 6 bases, with 10 bases spanning the gap. The CDR3 coding sequence is TGCAGTGAGAGTAGGGGCAATGAGCAGTTCTTC. Its protein is CSESRGNEQFF.

This sequence joins TRBV14 and TRBJ2-7; D may be TRBD1 (5 bases). V dropped 2 bases and J dropped 3 bases, with 14 bases sitting between them. Germline-derived CDR1 and CDR2 are SGHDN and FVKESK. The CDR3 consists of 15 residues. Written as DNA, the CDR3 is TGTGCCAGCAGCCAATTCAGGGCTACTTTCTACGAGCAGTACTTC. Encoded protein: CASSQFRATFYEQYF. Drawing the rest from reference TRBV14 and TRBJ2-7, the complete variable domain is EAGVTQFPSHSVIEKGQTVTLRCDPISGHDNLYWYRRVMGKEIKFLLHFVKESKQDESGMPNNRFLAERTGGTYSTLKVQPAELEDSGVYFCASSQFRATFYEQYFGPGTRLTVT.

The V and J genes are TRBV4-3 and TRBJ1-2; TRBD1 agrees at 8 bases. The length of the CDR3 is 16 residues. Trimming cost V 5 bases and J 5 bases; bases outside gene matches: 13. Germline V gene lookup returns CDR1 LGHNA and CDR2 YSLEER. The chain's CDR3 is CASSSGTGTGLYGYTF. The DNA for the CDR3 is TGCGCCAGCAGCTCAGGGACAGGTACAGGTCTTTATGGCTACACCTTC.

The chain employs TRBV5-4 and TRBJ2-7, with D hard to call. The CDR3 consists of 14 residues. With 1 base removed from V and 1 base from J, the gap between germline ends came to 9 bases. Per the germline V gene, CDR1 is SGHNT and CDR2 is YYREEE (reference sequence). CDR3 amino acids: CASSLSQKSYEQYF. CDR3 coding DNA: TGTGCCAGCAGCTTGAGTCAGAAATCCTACGAGCAGTACTTC.

The chain uses TRBV29-1 and TRBJ1-1; a possible D gene is TRBD1 (5 bases). The germline V gene has CDR1 SQVTM and CDR2 ANQGSEA. V gave up 5 bases and J gave up 4 bases, with 17 bases separating them. This CDR3 is built from 14 residues. CDR3 in amino acids: CSVRPRQGGTEAFF. The CDR3, as DNA: TGCAGCGTTAGACCTCGGCAGGGCGGCACTGAAGCTTTCTTT.

The chain links TRBV7-2 to TRBJ2-7; 9 bases align to TRBD1. Per the germline V gene, CDR1 is SGHTA and CDR2 is FQGNSA. This CDR3 has 15 amino acids. After removal of 5 bases from V and 3 bases from J, the junction contained 8 bases not matched to a gene. CDR3 DNA: TGTGCCAGCAGCCAGGCCCCGGGACAGGGCTACGAGCAGTACTTC. This encodes CASSQAPGQGYEQYF.

The chain has TRBV7-3 and TRBJ2-3, with 13 bases identical to TRBD2. In germline, CDR1 is SGHTA, CDR2 FQGTGA. V trimming: 5 bases; J trimming: 6 bases; junction bases outside the gene matches: 2. The CDR3 contains 14 residues. The CDR3 is CASSQTSGGDTQYF. DNA of the CDR3: TGTGCCAGCAGCCAGACTAGCGGGGGGGATACGCAGTATTTT.

V gene TRBV5-1 combines with J gene TRBJ1-1; 7 positions agree with TRBD1. CDR1 is SGHRS, CDR2 YFSETQ, per germline. J lost 7 bases, V lost 3 bases, and 3 bases had no gene match. The CDR3 consists of 12 residues. As DNA, the CDR3 is TGCGCCAGCAGCTCGGACAGGAGTGAAGCTTTCTTT. Amino acids: CASSSDRSEAFF.

The chain has TRBV5-6 and TRBJ1-2; D remains unclear. With 7 bases removed from V and 1 base from J, the gap between germline ends came to 17 bases. Germline CDR1 and CDR2: SGHDT and YYEEEE. This CDR3 region has 15 residues. The CDR3 DNA reads as TGTGCCAGCGGTTCCCCCGAGAGGTTTAACTATGGCTACACCTTC. Its protein is CASGSPERFNYGYTF.

This sequence joins TRBV2 and TRBJ1-1; tentative D call: TRBD1 (6 bases). CDR1 is SNHLY, CDR2 FYNNEI, per germline. The CDR3 is 15 residues long. The V end lost 4 bases, the J end lost 2 bases, and 14 bases lay between the germline ends. DNA of the CDR3: TGTGCCAGCAGTGTAGGGGGGGCTGCTAACACTGAAGCTTTCTTT. Its protein is CASSVGGAANTEAFF.

The chain has TRBV7-9 and TRBJ1-1; D is ambiguous. The V end was cut by 5 bases, the J end by 7 bases, with 2 bases between. CDR1 and CDR2 (germline): SEHNR, FQNEAQ (reference sequence). CDR3 length: 9 amino acids. In DNA form, the CDR3 reads TGTGCCAGCAGCCATGAAGCTTTCTTT. Amino acids: CASSHEAFF. The full variable domain, rest sourced from reference TRBV7-9 and TRBJ1-1, is DTGVSQNPRHKITKRGQNVTFRCDPISEHNRLYWYRQTLGQGPEFLTYFQNEAQLEKSRLLSDRFSAERPKGSFSTLEIQRTEQGDSAMYLCASSHEAFFGQGTRLTVV.

This clone was seen only a few times. This chain links TRBV6-5 with TRBJ1-2; 9 bases line up with TRBD1. Losses at the gene ends were 7 bases for V and 8 bases for J; bases not matched to a gene: 8. The CDR3 has 13 amino acids. In germline, CDR1 is MNHEY, CDR2 SVGAGI. The CDR3 loop is CASTHRQGEGYTF. CDR3 sequence (DNA): TGTGCCAGCACCCACCGACAGGGGGAAGGCTACACCTTC.

This clone was counted a single time. The rearrangement joins TRBV5-6 to TRBJ1-1; 8 bases align to TRBD1. Germline V CDR1 and CDR2: SGHDT, YYEEEE. Losses at the gene ends were 5 bases for V and 5 bases for J; bases not matched to a gene: 8. The CDR3 extends over 14 amino acids. The CDR3 loop reads CASRYRGIRTEAFF. As DNA, the CDR3 is TGTGCCAGCAGATACAGGGGGATCCGTACTGAAGCTTTCTTT.